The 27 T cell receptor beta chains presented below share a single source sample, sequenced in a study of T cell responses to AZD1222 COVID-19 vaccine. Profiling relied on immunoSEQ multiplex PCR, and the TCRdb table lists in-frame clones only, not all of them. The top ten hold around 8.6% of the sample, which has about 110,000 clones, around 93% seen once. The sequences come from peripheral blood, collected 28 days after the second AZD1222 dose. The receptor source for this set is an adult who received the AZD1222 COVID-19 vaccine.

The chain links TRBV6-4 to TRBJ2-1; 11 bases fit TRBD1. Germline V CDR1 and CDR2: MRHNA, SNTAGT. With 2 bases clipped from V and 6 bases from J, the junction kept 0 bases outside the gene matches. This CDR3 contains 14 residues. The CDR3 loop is CASSDGTGGNEQFF. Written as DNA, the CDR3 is TGTGCCAGCAGTGACGGGACAGGGGGCAATGAGCAGTTCTTC.

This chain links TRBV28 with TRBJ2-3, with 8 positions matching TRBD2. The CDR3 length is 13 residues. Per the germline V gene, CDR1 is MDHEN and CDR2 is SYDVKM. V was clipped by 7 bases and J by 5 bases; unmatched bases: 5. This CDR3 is CASTPGGIDTQYF. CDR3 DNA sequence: TGTGCCAGCACCCCGGGGGGGATAGATACGCAGTATTTT.

The CDR3 DNA follows: TGTGCCAGTAGGCTCACTAGCGGGAGAACAGATACGCAGTATTTT. Encoded protein: CASRLTSGRTDTQYF. The rearrangement uses TRBV19 and TRBJ2-3; TRBD2 matches at 11 bases. V was pared by 6 bases and J by 3 bases, with 5 bases of the junction left unmatched. The CDR3 extends over 15 amino acids. CDR1 is LNHDA and CDR2 is SQIVND in the germline V gene (reference sequence).

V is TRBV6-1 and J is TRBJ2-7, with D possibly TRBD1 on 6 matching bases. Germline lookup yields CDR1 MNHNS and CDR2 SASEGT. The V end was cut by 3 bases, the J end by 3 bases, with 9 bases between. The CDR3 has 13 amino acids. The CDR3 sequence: CASSDNRVYEQYF. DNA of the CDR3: TGTGCCAGCAGTGATAACAGGGTCTACGAGCAGTACTTC.

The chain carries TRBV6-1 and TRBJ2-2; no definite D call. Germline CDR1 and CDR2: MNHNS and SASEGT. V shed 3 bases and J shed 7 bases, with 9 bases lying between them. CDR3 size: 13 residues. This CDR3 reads CASSDSSHGELFF. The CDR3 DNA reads TGTGCCAGCAGTGATAGCTCCCACGGGGAGCTGTTTTTT.

CDR3 amino acids: CASSERGDRVAYEQYF. In DNA, the CDR3 is TGTGCCAGCAGTGAAAGAGGGGACAGGGTGGCCTACGAGCAGTACTTC. The chain carries TRBV6-1 and TRBJ2-7, with TRBD1 identical over 9 bases. Germline CDR1 reads MNHNS; CDR2 reads SASEGT. The CDR3 is 16 amino acids. The ends lost 2 bases at V and 2 bases at J; junction bases unmatched: 7.

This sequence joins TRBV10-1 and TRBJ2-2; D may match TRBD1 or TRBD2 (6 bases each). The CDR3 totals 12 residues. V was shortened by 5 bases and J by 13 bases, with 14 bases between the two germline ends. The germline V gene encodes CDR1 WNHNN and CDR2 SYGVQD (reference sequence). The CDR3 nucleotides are TGCGCCAGCAGTCCCAGGGGAGGAACGCTGTTTTTT. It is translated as CASSPRGGTLFF.

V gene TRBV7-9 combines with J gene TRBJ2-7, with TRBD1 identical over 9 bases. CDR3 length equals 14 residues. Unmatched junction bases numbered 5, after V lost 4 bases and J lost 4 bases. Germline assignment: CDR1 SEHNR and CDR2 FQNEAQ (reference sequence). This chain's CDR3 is CASSYTGGWYEQYF. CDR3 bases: TGTGCCAGCAGCTACACAGGGGGCTGGTACGAGCAGTACTTC.

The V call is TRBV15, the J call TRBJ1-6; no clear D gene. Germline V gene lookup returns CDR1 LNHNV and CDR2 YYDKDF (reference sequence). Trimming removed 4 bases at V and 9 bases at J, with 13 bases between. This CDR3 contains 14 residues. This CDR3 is CATSTRTTGSPLHF. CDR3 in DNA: TGTGCCACCAGCACACGGACCACGGGTTCACCCCTCCACTTT.

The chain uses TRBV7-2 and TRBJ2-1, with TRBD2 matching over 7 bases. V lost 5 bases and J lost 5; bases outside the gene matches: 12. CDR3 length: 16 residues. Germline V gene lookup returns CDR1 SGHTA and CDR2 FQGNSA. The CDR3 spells CASSPKTGGSNNEQFF. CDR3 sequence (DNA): TGTGCCAGCAGCCCTAAGACGGGAGGTTCAAACAATGAGCAGTTCTTC.

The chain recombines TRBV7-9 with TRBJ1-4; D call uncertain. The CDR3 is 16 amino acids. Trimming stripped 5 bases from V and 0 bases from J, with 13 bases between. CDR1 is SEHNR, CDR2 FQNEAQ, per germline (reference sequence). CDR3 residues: CASSPRELSTNEKLFF. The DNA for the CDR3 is TGTGCCAGCAGCCCGAGGGAGCTTTCAACTAATGAAAAACTGTTTTTT.

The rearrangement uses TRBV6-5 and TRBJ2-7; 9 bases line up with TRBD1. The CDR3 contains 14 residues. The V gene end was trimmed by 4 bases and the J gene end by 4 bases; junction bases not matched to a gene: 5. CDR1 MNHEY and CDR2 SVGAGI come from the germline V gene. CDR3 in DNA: TGTGCCAGCAGTTCGGGGACAGGGACATACGAGCAGTACTTC. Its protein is CASSSGTGTYEQYF.

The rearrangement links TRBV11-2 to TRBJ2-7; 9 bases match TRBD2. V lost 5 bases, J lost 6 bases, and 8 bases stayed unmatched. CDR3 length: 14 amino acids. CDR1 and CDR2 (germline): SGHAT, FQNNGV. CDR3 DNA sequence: TGTGCCAGCAGCGCGGGGACTAGCAGGGGCGAGCAGTACTTC. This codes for CASSAGTSRGEQYF.

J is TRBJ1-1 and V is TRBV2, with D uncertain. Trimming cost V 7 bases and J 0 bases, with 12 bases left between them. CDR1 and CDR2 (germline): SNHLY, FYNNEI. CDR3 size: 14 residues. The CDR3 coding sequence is TGTGCCAGCATCCCGCAGGTCATGAACACTGAAGCTTTCTTT. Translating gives CASIPQVMNTEAFF.

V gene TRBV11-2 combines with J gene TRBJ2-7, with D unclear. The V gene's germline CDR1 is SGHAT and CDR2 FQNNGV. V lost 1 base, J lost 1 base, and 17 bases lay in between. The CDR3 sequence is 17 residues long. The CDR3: CASSLGGTLGRSYEQYF. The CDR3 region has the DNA TGTGCCAGCAGCTTAGGGGGTACACTCGGTAGGTCCTACGAGCAGTACTTC.

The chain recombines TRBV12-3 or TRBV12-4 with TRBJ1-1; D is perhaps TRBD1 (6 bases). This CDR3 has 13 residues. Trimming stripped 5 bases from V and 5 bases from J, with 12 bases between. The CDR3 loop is CASSPRGGTEAFF. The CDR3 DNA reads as TGTGCCAGCAGTCCCAGGGGTGGAACTGAAGCTTTCTTT.

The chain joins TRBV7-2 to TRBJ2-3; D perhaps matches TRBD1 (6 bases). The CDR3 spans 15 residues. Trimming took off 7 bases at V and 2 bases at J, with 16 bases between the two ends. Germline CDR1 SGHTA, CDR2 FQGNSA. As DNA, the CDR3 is TGTGCCAGCAAAGCCCTCGGGACACACACAGATACGCAGTATTTT. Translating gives CASKALGTHTDTQYF.

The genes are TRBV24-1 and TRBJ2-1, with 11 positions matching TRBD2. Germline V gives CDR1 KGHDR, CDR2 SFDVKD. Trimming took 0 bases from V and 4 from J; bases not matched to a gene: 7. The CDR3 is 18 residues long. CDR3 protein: CATSDLDLAGGAYNEQFF. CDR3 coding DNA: TGTGCCACCAGTGATTTGGACCTAGCGGGGGGAGCTTACAATGAGCAGTTCTTC.

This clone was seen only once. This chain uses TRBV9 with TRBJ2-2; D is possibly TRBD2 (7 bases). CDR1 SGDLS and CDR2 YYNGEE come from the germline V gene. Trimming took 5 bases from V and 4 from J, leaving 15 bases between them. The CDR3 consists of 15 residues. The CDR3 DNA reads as TGTGCCAGCAGTCCTCCGGGGGGCACCACCGGGGAGCTGTTTTTT. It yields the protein CASSPPGGTTGELFF.

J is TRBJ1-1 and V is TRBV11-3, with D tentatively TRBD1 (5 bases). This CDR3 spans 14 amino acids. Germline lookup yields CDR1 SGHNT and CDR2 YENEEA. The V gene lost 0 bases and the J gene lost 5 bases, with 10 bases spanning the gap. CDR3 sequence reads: CASSLEGEVTEAFF. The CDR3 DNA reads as TGTGCCAGCAGCTTAGAAGGGGAGGTGACTGAAGCTTTCTTT.

The CDR3 reads CAISESRERNSPLHF. In DNA form, the CDR3 reads TGTGCCATCAGTGAGTCGAGGGAGAGAAATTCACCCCTCCACTTT. This chain connects TRBV10-3 to TRBJ1-6, with D uncertain. Trimming left V 0 bases short and J 7 bases short, with 10 bases between. The CDR3 totals 15 residues. CDR1 and CDR2 from the germline V gene are ENHRY and SYGVKD.

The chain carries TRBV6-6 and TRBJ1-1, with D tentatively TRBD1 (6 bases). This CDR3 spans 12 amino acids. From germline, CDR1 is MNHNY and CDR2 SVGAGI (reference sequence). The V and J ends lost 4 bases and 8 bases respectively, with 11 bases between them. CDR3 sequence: CASSWGGPEAFF. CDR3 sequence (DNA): TGTGCCAGCAGTTGGGGGGGGCCCGAAGCTTTCTTT.

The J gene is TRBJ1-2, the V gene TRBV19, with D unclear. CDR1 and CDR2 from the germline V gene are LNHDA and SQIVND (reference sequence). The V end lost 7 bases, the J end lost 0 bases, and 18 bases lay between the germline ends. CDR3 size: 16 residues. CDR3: CASTPYPDVANYGYTF. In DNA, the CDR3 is TGTGCCAGTACCCCCTATCCGGACGTAGCTAACTATGGCTACACCTTC.

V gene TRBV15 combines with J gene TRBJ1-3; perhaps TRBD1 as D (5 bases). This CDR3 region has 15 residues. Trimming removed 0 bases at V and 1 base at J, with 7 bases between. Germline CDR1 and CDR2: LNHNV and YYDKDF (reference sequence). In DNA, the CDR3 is TGTGCCACCAGCAGAGATCGGGGGTCTGGAAACACCATATATTTT. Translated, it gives CATSRDRGSGNTIYF.

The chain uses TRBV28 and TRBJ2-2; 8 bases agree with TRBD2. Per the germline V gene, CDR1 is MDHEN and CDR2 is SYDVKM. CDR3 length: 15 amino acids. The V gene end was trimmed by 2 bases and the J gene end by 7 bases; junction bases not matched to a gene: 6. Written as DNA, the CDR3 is TGTGCCAGCAGTTTAGCGGGAGGCATAGGCGGGGAGCTGTTTTTT. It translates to CASSLAGGIGGELFF.

CDR3: CASSGGITGNSPLHF. CDR3 DNA sequence: TGTGCCAGCAGTGGGGGGATTACCGGGAATTCACCCCTCCACTTT. The gene calls are TRBV2 and TRBJ1-6; TRBD1 might be the D (5 bases). Trimming left V 4 bases short and J 7 bases short, with 14 bases between. Germline lookup yields CDR1 SNHLY and CDR2 FYNNEI. This CDR3 is built from 15 residues.

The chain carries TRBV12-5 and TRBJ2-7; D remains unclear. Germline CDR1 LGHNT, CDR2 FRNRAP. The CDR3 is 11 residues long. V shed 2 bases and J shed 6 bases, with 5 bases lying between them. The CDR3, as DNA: TGTGCTAGTGGTTTGTATGGCGAGCAGTACTTC. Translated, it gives CASGLYGEQYF.